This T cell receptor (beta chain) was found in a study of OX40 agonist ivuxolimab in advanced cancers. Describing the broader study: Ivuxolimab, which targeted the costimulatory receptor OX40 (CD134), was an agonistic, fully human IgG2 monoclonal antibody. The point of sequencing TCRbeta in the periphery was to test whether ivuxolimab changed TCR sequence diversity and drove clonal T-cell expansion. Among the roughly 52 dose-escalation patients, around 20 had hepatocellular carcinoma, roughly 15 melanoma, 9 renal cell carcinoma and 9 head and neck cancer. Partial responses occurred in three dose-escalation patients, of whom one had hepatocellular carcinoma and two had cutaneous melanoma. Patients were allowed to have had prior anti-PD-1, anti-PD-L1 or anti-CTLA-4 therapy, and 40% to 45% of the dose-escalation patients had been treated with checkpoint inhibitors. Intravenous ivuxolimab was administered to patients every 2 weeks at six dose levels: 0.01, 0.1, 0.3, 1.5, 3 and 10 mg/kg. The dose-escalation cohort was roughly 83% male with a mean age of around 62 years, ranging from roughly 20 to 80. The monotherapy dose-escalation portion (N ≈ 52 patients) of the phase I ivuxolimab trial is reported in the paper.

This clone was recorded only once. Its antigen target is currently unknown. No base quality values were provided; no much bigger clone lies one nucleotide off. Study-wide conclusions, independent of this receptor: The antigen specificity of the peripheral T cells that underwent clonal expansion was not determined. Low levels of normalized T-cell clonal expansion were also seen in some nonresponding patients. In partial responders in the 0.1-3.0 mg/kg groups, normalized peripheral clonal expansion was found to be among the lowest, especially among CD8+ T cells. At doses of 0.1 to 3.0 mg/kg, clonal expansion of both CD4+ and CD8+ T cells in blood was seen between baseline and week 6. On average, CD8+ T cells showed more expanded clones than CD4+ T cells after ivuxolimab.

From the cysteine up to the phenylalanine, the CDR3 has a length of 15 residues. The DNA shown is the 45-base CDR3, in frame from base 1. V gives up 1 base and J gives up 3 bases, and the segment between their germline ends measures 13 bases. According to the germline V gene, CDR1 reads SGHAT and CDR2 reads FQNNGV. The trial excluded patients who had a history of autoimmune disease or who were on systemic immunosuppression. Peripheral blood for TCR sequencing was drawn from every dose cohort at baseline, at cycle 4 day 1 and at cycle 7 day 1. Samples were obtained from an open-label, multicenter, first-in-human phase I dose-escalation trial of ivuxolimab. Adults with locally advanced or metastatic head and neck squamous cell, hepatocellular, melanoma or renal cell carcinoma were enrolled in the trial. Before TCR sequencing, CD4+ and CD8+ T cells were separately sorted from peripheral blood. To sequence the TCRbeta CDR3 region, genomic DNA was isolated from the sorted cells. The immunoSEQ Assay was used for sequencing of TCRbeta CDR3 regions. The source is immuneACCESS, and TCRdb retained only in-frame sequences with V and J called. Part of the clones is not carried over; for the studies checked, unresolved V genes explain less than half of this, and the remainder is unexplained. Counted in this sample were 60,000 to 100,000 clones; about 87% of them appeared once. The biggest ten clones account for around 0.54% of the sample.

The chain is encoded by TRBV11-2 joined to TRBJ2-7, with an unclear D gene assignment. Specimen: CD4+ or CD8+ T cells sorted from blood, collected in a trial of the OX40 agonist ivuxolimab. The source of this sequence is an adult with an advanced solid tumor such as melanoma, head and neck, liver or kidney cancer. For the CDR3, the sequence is CASSLGSTGRYEQYF. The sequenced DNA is TGTGCCAGCAGCTTAGGAAGTACGGGCCGCTACGAGCAGTACTTC.